The 7 T cell receptor beta chains below were found in one sample sequenced in a study of cytomegalovirus exposure and HLA in healthy donors. The primer mix had 60 Vbeta and 13 Jbeta primers. The repertoire was sequenced with immunoSEQ multiplex PCR; TCRdb's copy has only in-frame clones and lacks some. Of about 140,000 clones in the sample, approximately 80% were seen once. The sequenced sample was PBMCs. These receptors all stem from a man aged 30-40 years in good health and CMV-seropositive.

The chain links TRBV28 to TRBJ2-5, with 8 bases aligning to TRBD2. Losses at the gene ends were 2 bases for V and 4 bases for J; bases not matched to a gene: 6. The CDR3 is 15 residues long. CDR1 MDHEN and CDR2 SYDVKM come from the germline V gene. The CDR3 DNA sequence: TGTGCCAGCAGTTTAACGGGTCTAGCGGGAGAGACCCAGTACTTC. It yields the protein CASSLTGLAGETQYF.

The CDR3 coding sequence is TGTGCCAGCAGTTTAAAGGCCGACAGGGGGAATTCACCCCTCCACTTT. Translation: CASSLKADRGNSPLHF. The V call is TRBV27, the J call TRBJ1-6; 9 nucleotides agree with TRBD1. Germline V CDR1 and CDR2: MNHEY, SMNVEV (reference sequence). The V segment lost 2 bases and the J segment 7 bases; nucleotides outside the gene matches: 6. This CDR3 comprises 16 residues.

The gene calls are TRBV9 and TRBJ2-3; possible D gene TRBD2, 7 bases. This CDR3 has 16 residues. V lost 4 bases and J lost 2, with 17 bases in between. Germline V gives CDR1 SGDLS, CDR2 YYNGEE. DNA of the CDR3: TGTGCCAGCAGCTCAGAGGGGGGGGCGCCCACAGATACGCAGTATTTT. This sequence encodes CASSSEGGAPTDTQYF.

The chain joins TRBV30 to TRBJ1-3; no clear D. The length of the CDR3 is 13 residues. The V and J ends lost 3 bases and 1 base respectively, with 7 bases between them. CDR1 is GTSNPN, CDR2 SVGIG, per germline (reference sequence). CDR3 coding DNA: TGTGCCTGGAGCTCAGGATCTGGAAACACCATATATTTT. This gives the protein CAWSSGSGNTIYF.

This clone was detected many times. This sequence joins TRBV2 and TRBJ1-4; 7 nucleotides align to TRBD1. From germline, CDR1 is SNHLY and CDR2 FYNNEI. This CDR3 is built from 15 residues. Germline trimming cut 0 bases from V and 5 bases from J; bases unmatched to any gene: 3. CDR3 sequence: CASSEAGQPNEKLFF. CDR3 sequence (DNA): TGTGCCAGCAGTGAAGCGGGACAGCCAAATGAAAAACTGTTTTTT.

The J gene is TRBJ2-5, the V gene TRBV30; TRBD1 matches at 9 bases. This CDR3 has 18 residues. The germline V gene encodes CDR1 GTSNPN and CDR2 SVGIG (reference sequence). V lost 2 bases, J lost 2 bases, and 15 bases stayed unmatched. CDR3 nucleotides: TGTGCCTGGAGTCCCTCGACAGGGGGGTCTCGTAGGCAAGAGACCCAGTACTTC. Protein sequence: CAWSPSTGGSRRQETQYF.

The chain joins TRBV7-3 to TRBJ1-1, with a weak D call TRBD1 (5 bases). The V gene lost 3 bases and the J gene lost 5 bases, with 10 bases spanning the gap. Germline CDR1 SGHTA, CDR2 FQGTGA. This CDR3 is built from 13 residues. The chain's CDR3 is CASSFQDKTEAFF. The CDR3 nucleotides read TGTGCCAGCAGCTTTCAGGACAAAACTGAAGCTTTCTTT. Together with reference TRBV7-3 and TRBJ1-1, the CDR3 gives the full variable domain: GAGVSQTPSNKVTEKGKYVELRCDPISGHTALYWYRQSLGQGPEFLIYFQGTGAADDSGLPNDRFFAVRPEGSVSTLKIQRTERGDSAVYLCASSFQDKTEAFFGQGTRLTVV.